This record concerns one TCR beta chain sequence. The target antigen is unknown. Per CD8+ T cell subset, triplicate sorts of some 300,000 cells each were done. This sample was taken from a study of CXCR3-negative and CXCR3-positive naive CD8 T cells. For the study at large: The libraries together contributed 120 million to 150 million TRB reads, each supplying about 1.5 +/- 0.3 million. Findings and limits, study-wide: Researchers reported similar TRBV-TRBJ usage in naive CXCR3-negative and CXCR3-positive cells, though memory differed. Memory CD8+ cells showed much lower diversity, while both naive subsets were comparably high. Greater hydrophobicity was found in TRB CDR3s of CXCR3-positive naive cells than of CXCR3-negative naive cells.

CDR3 length: 17 residues. The V gene's germline CDR1 is MGHRA and CDR2 YSYEKL. UMI-tagged TRB cDNA libraries were built via 5' RACE. No DNA is given; TCRdb re-called the 5' RACE reads and lists each CDR3 protein once. In all, the sample yields 150,000 to 180,000 distinct CDR3 sequences. The source is a human donor in good health. Some clones in this sample may be carry-over from other donors' samples. This rearrangement joins TRBV4-1 to TRBJ2-1; there is no DNA to check the TCRdb D call of TRBD2. Sequenced material: naive CXCR3+ CD8+ T cells from blood. The subset: CD45RO-CCR7+CD27+CD95- naive CD8+ T cells expressing CXCR3 (TNR3+). The CDR3 loop is CASSPLVVALSYNEQFF.